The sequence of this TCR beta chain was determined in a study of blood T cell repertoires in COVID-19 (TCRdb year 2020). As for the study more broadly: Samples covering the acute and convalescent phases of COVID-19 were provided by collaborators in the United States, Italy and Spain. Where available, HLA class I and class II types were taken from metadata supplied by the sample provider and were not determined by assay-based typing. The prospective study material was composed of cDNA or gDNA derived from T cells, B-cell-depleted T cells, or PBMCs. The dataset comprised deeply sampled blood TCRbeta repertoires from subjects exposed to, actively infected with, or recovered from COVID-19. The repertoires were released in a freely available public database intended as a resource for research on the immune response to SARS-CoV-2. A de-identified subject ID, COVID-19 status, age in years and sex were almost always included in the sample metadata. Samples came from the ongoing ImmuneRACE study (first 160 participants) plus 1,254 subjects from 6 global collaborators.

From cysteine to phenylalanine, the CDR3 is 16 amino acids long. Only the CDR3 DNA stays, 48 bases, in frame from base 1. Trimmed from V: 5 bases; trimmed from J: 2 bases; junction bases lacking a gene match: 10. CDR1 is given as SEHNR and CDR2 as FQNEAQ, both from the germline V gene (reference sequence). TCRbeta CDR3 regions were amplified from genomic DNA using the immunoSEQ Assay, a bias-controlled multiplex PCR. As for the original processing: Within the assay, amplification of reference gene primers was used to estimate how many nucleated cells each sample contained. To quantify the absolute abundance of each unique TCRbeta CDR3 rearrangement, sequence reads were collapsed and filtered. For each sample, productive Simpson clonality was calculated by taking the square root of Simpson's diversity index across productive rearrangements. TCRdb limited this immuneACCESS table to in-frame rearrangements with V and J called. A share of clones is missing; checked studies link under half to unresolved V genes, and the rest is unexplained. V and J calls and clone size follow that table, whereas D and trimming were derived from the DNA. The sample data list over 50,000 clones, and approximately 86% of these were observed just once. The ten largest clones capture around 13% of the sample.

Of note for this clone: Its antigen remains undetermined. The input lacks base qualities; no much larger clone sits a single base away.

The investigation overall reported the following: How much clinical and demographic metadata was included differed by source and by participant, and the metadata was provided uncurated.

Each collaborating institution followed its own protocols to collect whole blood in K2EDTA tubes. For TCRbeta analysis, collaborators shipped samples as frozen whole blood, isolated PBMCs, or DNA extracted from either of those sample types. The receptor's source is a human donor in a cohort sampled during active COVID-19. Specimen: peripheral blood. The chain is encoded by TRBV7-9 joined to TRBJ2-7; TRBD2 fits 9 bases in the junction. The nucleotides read TGTGCCAGCAGCGCGCCGGGGGGCGGGAGGGCCTACGAGCAGTACTTC. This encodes CASSAPGGGRAYEQYF.